This entry lists 7 T cell receptor beta chains sequenced from one sample in a study of beta chain features in type 1 diabetes. Investigators reverse transcribed all isolated RNA, so they sequenced expressed TCRB transcripts. Only in-frame clones appear in the TCRdb table, and some are missing; sequencing was by immunoSEQ multiplex PCR. The repertoire holds a few hundred thousand clones, with roughly 16% as singletons. The material sequenced was naive CD4+ T cells from blood. These receptors originate from a woman younger than 35 in good health.

The CDR3, as DNA: TGCAGCGCCCAGGGGTCTAGCAATCAGCCCCAGCATTTT. Amino acid sequence: CSAQGSSNQPQHF. The chain has TRBV29-1 and TRBJ1-5, with a tentative D call TRBD1 (6 bases). The germline V and J ends were trimmed by 7 bases and 0 bases, with 10 bases remaining between them. CDR3 length: 13 amino acids. CDR1 is SQVTM, CDR2 ANQGSEA, per germline.

This clone appeared a few times. V usage is TRBV4-3 and J usage is TRBJ2-1, with 7 bases lining up with TRBD2. The V and J ends lost 1 base and 3 bases, in that order; junction bases with no gene match: 3. The CDR3 loop spans 15 amino acids. The germline V gene encodes CDR1 LGHNA and CDR2 YSLEER. The CDR3 loop reads CASSQGGRGYNEQFF. The CDR3 DNA sequence: TGCGCCAGCAGCCAAGGGGGGAGGGGCTACAATGAGCAGTTCTTC.

The V gene is TRBV28, the J gene TRBJ1-2, with D hard to call. Trimming shortened V by 3 bases and J by 4 bases, and 9 bases separated the two germline ends. This CDR3 spans 13 amino acids. Germline V lookup: CDR1 MDHEN, CDR2 SYDVKM. This chain's CDR3 is CASSLLSSYGYTF. As DNA, the CDR3 is TGTGCCAGCAGTTTGTTGTCCTCCTATGGCTACACCTTC.

The chain joins TRBV28 to TRBJ1-2; 9 positions agree with TRBD1. V lost 6 bases and J lost 3; bases outside the gene matches: 11. The CDR3 is made up of 16 amino acids. Germline V gene data show CDR1 as MDHEN and CDR2 as SYDVKM. CDR3 sequence reads: CASRPQLGDRDYGYTF. The CDR3 bases are TGTGCCAGCAGGCCACAACTCGGGGACAGGGACTATGGCTACACCTTC.

The chain uses TRBV4-1 and TRBJ2-7; 8 bases match TRBD1. CDR1 MGHRA and CDR2 YSYEKL come from the germline V gene. CDR3 length: 13 residues. J was trimmed by 6 bases and V by 6 bases; bases with no gene match: 7. The CDR3 spells CASRGQGSVEQYF. CDR3 DNA: TGCGCCAGCAGAGGACAGGGAAGCGTCGAGCAGTACTTC.

The chain employs TRBV7-2 and TRBJ2-7; D may be TRBD2 (5 bases). The CDR3 consists of 14 residues. Germline V CDR1 and CDR2: SGHTA, FQGNSA. V gave up 0 bases and J gave up 3 bases, with 9 bases separating them. The CDR3 bases are TGTGCCAGCAGCTTAGCGCACGGGGACTACGAGCAGTACTTC. Protein sequence: CASSLAHGDYEQYF.

This clone was observed a few times. The rearrangement links TRBV6-6 to TRBJ2-1, with 10 bases that match TRBD2. The V gene end was trimmed by 4 bases and the J gene end by 5 bases; junction bases not matched to a gene: 8. The germline CDR1 and CDR2 sequences are MNHNY and SVGAGI (reference sequence). This CDR3 has 16 residues. In DNA form, the CDR3 reads TGTGCCAGCAGTTTATGGCCTAGCGGGAGTAACAATGAGCAGTTCTTC. It specifies CASSLWPSGSNNEQFF.